The sequence of this T cell receptor (beta chain) was determined in a study of blood T cells in healthy people across ages. Germline CDR1 SGDLS, CDR2 YYNGEE. Trimming removed 5 bases at V and 1 base at J, with 12 bases between. The CDR3 runs 14 residues. Samples each had at least 5 micrograms of total RNA extracted. Alongside a J-beta primer mix, a sample-barcoded 5' primer served in a second PCR lasting about 6 to 12 cycles. TCRdb reprocessed the 5' RACE reads via MiXCR and lists one record per CDR3 protein. There are around 580,000 distinct CDR3 sequences in the sample; more than 45% occur only once, and around 24% lies in the top ten.

The gene calls are TRBV9 and TRBJ1-1, with D possibly matching TRBD1 (6 bases). The source of this sequence is an elderly man in good health. Sequenced: blood. The CDR3 here is CASRVGAENTEAFF. As DNA, the CDR3 is TGTGCCAGCAGGGTGGGGGCAGAGAACACTGAAGCTTTCTTT.